This T cell receptor beta chain was sequenced in a study of STAT5B mutations in CD4+ large granular lymphocyte leukemia. General study points: 8/27 top patient clones versus 2/35 control clones were TRBV06-family.

The V gene's germline CDR1 is GTSNPN and CDR2 SVGIG (reference sequence). Trimming cost V 2 bases and J 2 bases, with 12 bases left between them. The CDR3 has 14 residues. To note about this clone: Its matching antigen is unknown.

Sequencing was at survey level. Profiling relied on immunoSEQ multiplex PCR, and the TCRdb table lists in-frame clones only, not all of them. The table records about 30,000 clones, 65% to 85% of them present only once. The sequenced sample consisted of CD4+ T cells from blood buffy coats. The source of this sequence is a human donor in good health. This rearrangement joins TRBV30 to TRBJ1-2; D is unresolved. In DNA form, the CDR3 reads TGTGCCTGGAGTTCAGCCAGTCGAAACTATGGCTACACCTTC. Its protein is CAWSSASRNYGYTF.